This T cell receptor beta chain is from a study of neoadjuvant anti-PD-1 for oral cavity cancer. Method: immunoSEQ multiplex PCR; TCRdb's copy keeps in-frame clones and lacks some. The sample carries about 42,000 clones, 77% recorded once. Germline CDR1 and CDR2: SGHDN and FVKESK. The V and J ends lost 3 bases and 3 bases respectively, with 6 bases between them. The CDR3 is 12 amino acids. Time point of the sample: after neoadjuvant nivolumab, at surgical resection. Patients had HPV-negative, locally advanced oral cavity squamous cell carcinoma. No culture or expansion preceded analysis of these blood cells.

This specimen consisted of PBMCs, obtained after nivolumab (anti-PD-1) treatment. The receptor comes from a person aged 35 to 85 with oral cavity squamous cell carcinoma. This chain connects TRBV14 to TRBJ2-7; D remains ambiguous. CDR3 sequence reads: CASSHSRYEQYF. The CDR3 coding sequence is TGTGCCAGCAGCCACTCTCGCTACGAGCAGTACTTC.